These 4 T cell receptor beta chains came from one sample sequenced in a study of cytomegalovirus exposure and HLA in healthy donors. PCR was performed using 60 Vbeta and 13 Jbeta primers. The method was immunoSEQ multiplex PCR; TCRdb's version includes in-frame clones alone and lacks a portion of them. The sample records tens of thousands of clones, around 87% being singletons. The specimen sequenced was PBMCs. The receptors derive from a woman aged 25 to 39 in good health and CMV-seropositive.

J is TRBJ1-1 and V is TRBV20-1; perhaps TRBD1 as D (6 bases). Looked up from germline, CDR1 is DFQATT and CDR2 is SNEGSKA (reference sequence). The CDR3 has 10 residues. The CDR3 region has the DNA TGCAGGGCTTCCGGGACAAAAGCTTTCTTT. Translating gives CRASGTKAFF.

This chain connects TRBV5-1 to TRBJ2-7, with 8 bases that match TRBD2. The trim removed 7 bases at V and 7 bases at J, leaving 16 bases unmatched. The CDR3 runs to 15 residues. CDR1 and CDR2 from the germline V gene are SGHRS and YFSETQ. The CDR3 sequence is CASREGGRIGREQYF. DNA for the CDR3: TGCGCCAGCCGAGAAGGCGGGAGGATCGGTCGGGAGCAGTACTTC.

The V gene is TRBV29-1, the J gene TRBJ2-1; D uncertain. CDR1 is SQVTM and CDR2 is ANQGSEA in the germline V gene. The CDR3 sequence is 11 residues long. The V end was cut by 6 bases, the J end by 3 bases, with 6 bases between. DNA of the CDR3: TGCAGCGTCCCATTCTACAATGAGCAGTTCTTC. Its translation is CSVPFYNEQFF.

The chain has TRBV7-6 and TRBJ2-5; 10 bases line up with TRBD2. CDR1 is SGHVS, CDR2 FNYEAQ, per germline. The V gene end was trimmed by 5 bases and the J gene end by 1 base; junction bases not matched to a gene: 13. CDR3 length: 18 residues. CDR3 amino acids: CASSKNVLAGVSQETQYF. The CDR3 region has the DNA TGTGCCAGCAGCAAAAATGTCCTAGCGGGAGTATCCCAAGAGACCCAGTACTTC.